This T cell receptor (beta chain) was captured by sequencing in a study of blood T cell repertoires in COVID-19. Study information: The analysed material was cDNA or gDNA that came from T cells, B-cell-depleted T cells, or PBMCs.

Membership in each cohort depended on participant-reported clinical history. Trimming shortened V by 1 base and J by 8 bases, and 14 bases separated the two germline ends. The CDR3 consists of 14 residues. The germline gives CDR1 LNHDA, CDR2 SQIVND (reference sequence). Clones were sequenced by immunoSEQ multiplex PCR, and TCRdb holds only the in-frame ones, with some missing. The sample holds hundreds of thousands of clones, roughly 80% seen once. The sequence was collected from a man aged 25 to 40 with acute COVID-19. V gene TRBV19 combines with J gene TRBJ1-2; D gene uncertain. Sequenced: PBMCs or T cells enriched from blood (not recorded which). The CDR3 bases are TGTGCCAGTAGTATAGGGCAGGCTGAGACGGGCTACACCTTC. Protein: CASSIGQAETGYTF.